This TCR beta chain was captured in a study of siplizumab effects on memory and regulatory T cells. Study-level points and caveats: Naive T cells looked more diverse than memory cells, and they looked like major contributors to the alloresponse.

This clone was observed once. What it binds is unknown. Libraries were prepared by immunoSEQ multiplex PCR; TCRdb keeps only in-frame clonotypes and omits some of them. The sample shows fewer than 120,000 clones, over 85% of them seen only once. This receptor was identified in a human donor in good health. Sequencing used CD4+ T cells sorted from blood.

CDR3 residues: CASSQGRAYEQFF. The CDR3 DNA reads TGTGCCAGCAGCCAGGGCAGGGCTTATGAGCAGTTCTTC. The V gene is TRBV4-2, the J gene TRBJ2-1; TRBD1 might be the D (5 bases). Trimming removed 3 bases at V and 8 bases at J, with 11 bases between. Germline-derived CDR1 and CDR2 are LGHNA and YNFKEQ. This CDR3 spans 13 amino acids.